This T cell receptor (beta chain) was found in a study of blood T cell repertoires in COVID-19. For the study at large: The origin of the acute and convalescent COVID-19 samples was the United States, Italy and Spain. PBMCs, B-cell-depleted T cells, or T cells provided the cDNA or gDNA that made up the material.

Original analysis: For nucleated cells, counts were estimated from reference gene primer amplification. Using immunoSEQ multiplex PCR, the repertoire was profiled, and TCRdb retains in-frame clones only, with some absent. For V, J and clone size, that table is used; D and trimming come from the DNA. The sample lists around 220,000 clones, around 84% occurring once. V dropped 5 bases and J dropped 9; count of bases not matched to a gene: 5. From germline, CDR1 is GTSNPN and CDR2 SVGIG (reference sequence). There are 13 residues in the CDR3. This TCR was sampled from a man aged 25-45 years with active or convalescent COVID-19. What was sequenced was peripheral blood. V gene TRBV30 combines with J gene TRBJ1-6; 9 bases line up with TRBD1. CDR3 DNA: TGTGCCTGGGGGTGGGACAGGGCTTCACCCCTCCACTTT. Amino acids: CAWGWDRASPLHF.